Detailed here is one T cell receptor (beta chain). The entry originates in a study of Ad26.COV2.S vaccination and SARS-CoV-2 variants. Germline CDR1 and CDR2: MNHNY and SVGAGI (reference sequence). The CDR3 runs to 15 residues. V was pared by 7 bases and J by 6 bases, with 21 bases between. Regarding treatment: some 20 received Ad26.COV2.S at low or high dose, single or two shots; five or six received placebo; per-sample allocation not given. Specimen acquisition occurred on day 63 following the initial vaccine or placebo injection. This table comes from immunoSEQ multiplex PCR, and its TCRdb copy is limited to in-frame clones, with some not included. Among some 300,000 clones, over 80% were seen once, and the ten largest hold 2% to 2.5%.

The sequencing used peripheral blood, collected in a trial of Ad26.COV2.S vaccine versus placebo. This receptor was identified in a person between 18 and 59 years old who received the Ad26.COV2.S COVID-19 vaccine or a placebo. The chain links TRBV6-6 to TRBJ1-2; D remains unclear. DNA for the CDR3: TGTGCCAGCACTAGAATGGTAGGGAGAACGAATGGCTACACCTTC. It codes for CASTRMVGRTNGYTF.